The clone carrying this T cell receptor (beta chain) has a count of ten or more. The antigen remains undetermined. This sample was taken from a study of response to subunit inactivated influenza vaccine. Whole-study results and caveats: Each seasonal influenza vaccination, the authors suggested, recruits few new T cells.

Via MiXCR, TCRdb re-called the RT-PCR reads, giving one row per CDR3 protein. The repertoire holds about 780,000 distinct CDR3 sequences, with about a fifth as singletons. Germline CDR1 LGHNA, CDR2 YSLEER. V lost 4 bases to trimming and J lost 6 bases; unmatched junction nucleotides: 7. This CDR3 has 14 residues. The source of this sequence is a man aged 50-60 years who received an inactivated influenza vaccine. Sequenced material: PBMCs from blood, taken 5 to 6 days after vaccination. The rearrangement uses TRBV4-3 and TRBJ2-3, with TRBD2 identical over 7 bases. The CDR3 DNA reads as TGCGCCAGCAGCCCCGGAGGAGCGGGGGATACGCAGTATTTT. Its protein product is CASSPGGAGDTQYF.